The 2 T cell receptor beta chains below all came from one sample that was sequenced in a study of identical twins. Using its own MiXCR run on the 5' RACE reads, TCRdb lists one record per CDR3 protein. The sample shows 700,000 or so distinct CDR3 sequences, 21% of them seen only once. The same data also contributed to another study, on T cells expressing NK-cell markers.

The sequenced sample was PBMCs. The receptors were sampled from a woman younger than 30 in good health.

This chain links TRBV3-1 with TRBJ2-1; 12 positions match TRBD2. V shed 4 bases and J 9 bases; nucleotides not matched to a gene: 16. The CDR3 extends over 18 amino acids. CDR1 and CDR2 (germline): LGHDT, YNNKEL (reference sequence). CDR3 sequence: CASSLREGIGLAGFEQFF. CDR3 nucleotides: TGTGCCAGCAGCCTAAGGGAAGGAATTGGACTAGCGGGATTTGAGCAGTTCTTC.

The chain employs TRBV12-5 and TRBJ2-1, with D possibly matching TRBD2 (5 bases). V was clipped by 5 bases and J by 0 bases, with 11 bases between them. Germline V gene sequence: CDR1 LGHNT, CDR2 FRNRAP. The CDR3 runs 15 residues. CDR3 residues: CASGLSVRSYNEQFF. The CDR3 nucleotides read TGTGCTAGTGGTCTTAGCGTACGCTCCTACAATGAGCAGTTCTTC.